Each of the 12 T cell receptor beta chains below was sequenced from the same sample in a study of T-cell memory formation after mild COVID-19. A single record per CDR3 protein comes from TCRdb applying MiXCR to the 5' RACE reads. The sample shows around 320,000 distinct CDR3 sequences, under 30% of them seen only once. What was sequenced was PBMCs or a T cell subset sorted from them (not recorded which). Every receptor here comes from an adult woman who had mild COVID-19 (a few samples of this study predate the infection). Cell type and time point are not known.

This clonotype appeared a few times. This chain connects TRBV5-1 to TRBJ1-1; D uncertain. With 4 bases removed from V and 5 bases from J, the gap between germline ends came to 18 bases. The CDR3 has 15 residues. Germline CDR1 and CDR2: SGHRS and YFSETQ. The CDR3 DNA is TGCGCCAGCAGCCCGGGAGGCGGCGGGAGTACTGAAGCTTTCTTT. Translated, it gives CASSPGGGGSTEAFF.

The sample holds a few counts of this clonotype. The CDR3 protein is CASSPTDQGIQYF. The CDR3 DNA is TGTGCCAGCAGCCCGACCGATCAGGGTATTCAGTACTTC. The chain recombines TRBV5-6 with TRBJ2-7, with D possibly being TRBD1 (5 bases). The CDR3 contains 13 residues. Germline values: CDR1 SGHDT, CDR2 YYEEEE. V was clipped by 4 bases and J by 10 bases, with 18 bases between them.

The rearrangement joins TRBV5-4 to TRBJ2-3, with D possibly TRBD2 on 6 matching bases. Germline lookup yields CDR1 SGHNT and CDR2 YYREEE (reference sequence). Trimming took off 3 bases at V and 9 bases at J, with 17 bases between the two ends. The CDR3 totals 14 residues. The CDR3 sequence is CASSSPAGGATQYF. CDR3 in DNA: TGTGCCAGCAGCTCTCCAGCGGGCGGGGCAACGCAGTATTTT.

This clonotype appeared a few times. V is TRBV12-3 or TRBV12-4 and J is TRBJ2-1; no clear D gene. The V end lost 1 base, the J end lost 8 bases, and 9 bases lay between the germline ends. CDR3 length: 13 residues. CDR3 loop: CASSLVVHYEQFF. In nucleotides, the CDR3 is TGTGCCAGCAGTTTAGTTGTGCATTATGAGCAGTTCTTC.

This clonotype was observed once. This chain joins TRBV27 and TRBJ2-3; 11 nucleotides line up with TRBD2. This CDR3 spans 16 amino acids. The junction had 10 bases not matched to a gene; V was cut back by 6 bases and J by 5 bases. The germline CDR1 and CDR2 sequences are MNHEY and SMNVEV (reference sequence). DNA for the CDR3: TGTGCCAGCAGATTTCTAGCGGGAGGAGTTGGAGATACGCAGTATTTT. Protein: CASRFLAGGVGDTQYF.

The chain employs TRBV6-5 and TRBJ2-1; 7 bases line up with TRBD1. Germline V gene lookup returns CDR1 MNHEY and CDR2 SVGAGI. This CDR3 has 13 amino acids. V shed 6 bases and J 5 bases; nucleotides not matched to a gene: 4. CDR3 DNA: TGTGCCAGCAGGGGGACAGTTAACAATGAGCAGTTCTTC. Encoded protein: CASRGTVNNEQFF.

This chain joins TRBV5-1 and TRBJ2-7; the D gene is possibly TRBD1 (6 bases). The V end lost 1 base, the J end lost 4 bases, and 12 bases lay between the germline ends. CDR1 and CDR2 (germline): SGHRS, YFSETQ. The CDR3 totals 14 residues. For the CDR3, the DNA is TGCGCCAGCAGCTTGTTCAGGGGCGGGTACGAGCAGTACTTC. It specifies CASSLFRGGYEQYF.

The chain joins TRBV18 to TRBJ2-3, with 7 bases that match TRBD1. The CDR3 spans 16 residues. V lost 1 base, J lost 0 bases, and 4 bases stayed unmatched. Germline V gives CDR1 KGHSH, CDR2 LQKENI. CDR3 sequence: CASSPRQGISTDTQYF. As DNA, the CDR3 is TGTGCCAGCTCACCACGACAGGGCATTAGCACAGATACGCAGTATTTT.

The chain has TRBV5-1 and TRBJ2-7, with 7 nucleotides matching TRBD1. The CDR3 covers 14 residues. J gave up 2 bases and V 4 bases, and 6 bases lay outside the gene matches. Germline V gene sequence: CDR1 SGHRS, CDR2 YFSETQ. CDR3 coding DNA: TGCGCCAGCAGCGCCGGGACAGCTGCCTACGAGCAGTACTTC. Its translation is CASSAGTAAYEQYF.

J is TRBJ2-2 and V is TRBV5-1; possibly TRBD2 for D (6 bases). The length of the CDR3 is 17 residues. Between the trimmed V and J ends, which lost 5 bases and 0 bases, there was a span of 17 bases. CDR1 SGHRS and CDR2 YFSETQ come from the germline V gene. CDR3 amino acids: CASRRGFGTSNTGELFF. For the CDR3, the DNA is TGCGCCAGCAGACGGGGGTTCGGGACTTCGAACACCGGGGAGCTGTTTTTT.

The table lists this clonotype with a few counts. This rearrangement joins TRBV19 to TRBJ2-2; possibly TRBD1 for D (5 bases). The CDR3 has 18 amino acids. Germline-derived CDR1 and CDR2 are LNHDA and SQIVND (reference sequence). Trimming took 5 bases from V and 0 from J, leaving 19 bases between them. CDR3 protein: CASSPGTRGLSNTGELFF. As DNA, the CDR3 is TGTGCCAGTAGTCCCGGAACAAGGGGCCTCTCGAACACCGGGGAGCTGTTTTTT.

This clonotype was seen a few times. The CDR3 loop reads CATRAGSATNEKLFF. The CDR3 DNA sequence: TGTGCCACCAGGGCAGGGTCTGCAACTAATGAAAAACTGTTTTTT. The V call is TRBV15, the J call TRBJ1-4; possibly TRBD1 for D (5 bases). V lost 6 bases, J lost 0 bases, and 11 bases lay in between. The CDR3 extends over 15 amino acids. Germline CDR1 reads LNHNV; CDR2 reads YYDKDF (reference sequence).